This TCR beta chain was sequenced for a study of cytomegalovirus exposure and HLA in healthy donors. Details on this clone: Its antigen is still unknown.

Broader study findings: Accurate HLA-A and HLA-B prediction from TCR beta sequences was reported for most subjects. Many donors carried some public TCRs, although rarity characterized most TCR sequences. Further analysis was carried out later, and it showed several of the most significant clusters appearing linked to common viral pathogens.

This CDR3 has 16 amino acids. The germline V gene has CDR1 SNHLY and CDR2 FYNNEI. V shed 2 bases and J shed 2 bases, with 13 bases lying between them. The PCR used 60 Vbeta and 13 Jbeta primers. Sequencing used immunoSEQ multiplex PCR; TCRdb keeps in-frame clones, though not all of them. Of roughly 190,000 clones detected, more than 65% appear once; the ten largest clones hold 1.5%. The source is a girl aged 10-17 years in good health and CMV-seropositive. Sequenced input: PBMCs. The genes are TRBV2 and TRBJ1-3, with a tentative D call TRBD1 (5 bases). The CDR3 bases are TGTGCCAGCAGTGAACCGAGACAGTCGACTGGAAACACCATATATTTT. Its translation: CASSEPRQSTGNTIYF.